This T cell receptor beta chain is from a study of regulatory T cells in long-lasting Graves disease. Time point given: newly diagnosed GD, antithyroid drugs for less than 3 months. Preparation of the TCR library used RNA extracted from PBMCs. Construction of TCR beta libraries relied on iRepertoire HTBI primers and on Arm-PCR targeting CDR3 regions. MiXCR was run by TCRdb on the multiplex PCR reads, yielding one entry per CDR3 protein. The profile shows 400,000 to 450,000 distinct CDR3 sequences, around 15% of them singletons. This clonotype was seen repeatedly, ten times or more. Separately, the same data were catalogued under a study of T cells in Graves' hyperthyroidism and ophthalmopathy.

The clonotype was recovered from a woman aged 25 to 45 with Graves disease. This material consisted of peripheral blood mononuclear cells (PBMCs), taken at new diagnosis, from a patient treated with antithyroid drugs.

The CDR3: CASSILLDRSSEAFF. For the CDR3, the DNA is TGTGCCAGTAGTATCTTGCTTGACAGGTCTTCTGAAGCTTTCTTT. V usage is TRBV19 and J usage is TRBJ1-1, with D possibly TRBD1 on 6 matching bases. This CDR3 has 15 residues. Trimming stripped 3 bases from V and 6 bases from J, with 17 bases between. Germline V gene sequence: CDR1 LNHDA, CDR2 SQIVND (reference sequence).